What follows are 28 T cell receptor beta chains derived from one specimen sequenced in a study of cytomegalovirus exposure and HLA in healthy donors. Both 60 Vbeta primers and 13 Jbeta primers went into the PCR. The repertoire was sequenced with immunoSEQ multiplex PCR; TCRdb's copy has only in-frame clones and lacks some. Among tens of thousands of clones, just over 65% were seen once, and the ten largest hold 2.1%. The specimen sequenced was PBMCs. These TCRs come from a man younger than 40 in good health and CMV-seronegative.

The gene calls are TRBV28 and TRBJ1-4; 8 nucleotides align to TRBD1. Per germline, CDR1 MDHEN and CDR2 SYDVKM. Trimming at V came to 6 bases and at J to 6 bases, leaving 6 bases not matched to a gene. The CDR3 consists of 14 residues. CDR3 nucleotide sequence: TGTGCCAGCAGCGGACAGGGCTCTTATGAAAAACTGTTTTTT. Its translation is CASSGQGSYEKLFF.

V gene TRBV6-1 combines with J gene TRBJ2-7; a possible D gene is TRBD1 (7 bases). This CDR3 spans 14 amino acids. Germline V gene sequence: CDR1 MNHNS, CDR2 SASEGT. V was clipped by 6 bases and J by 7 bases, with 19 bases between them. CDR3 DNA sequence: TGTGCCAGCAGAGGAGGGACAGACCGGGGAGAGCAGTACTTC. The encoded protein is CASRGGTDRGEQYF.

The chain combines TRBV27 with TRBJ1-2, with D possibly being TRBD1 (6 bases). V lost 4 bases and J 0 bases, leaving 9 bases between the germline ends. The CDR3 length is 14 residues. Germline lookup yields CDR1 MNHEY and CDR2 SMNVEV (reference sequence). CDR3 nucleotide sequence: TGTGCCAGCAGTTCCCGGACAGCTAACTATGGCTACACCTTC. Its protein product is CASSSRTANYGYTF.

This clone appeared a few times. CDR3 sequence reads: CASSVLQGTYEQYF. As DNA, the CDR3 is TGCGCCAGCAGTGTTTTGCAGGGTACCTACGAGCAGTACTTC. The chain is built from TRBV10-2 and TRBJ2-7; D possibly corresponds to TRBD1 (5 bases). Trimming shortened V by 4 bases and J by 2 bases, and 12 bases separated the two germline ends. From germline, CDR1 is WSHSY and CDR2 SAAADI. The CDR3 has 14 amino acids.

In this sample, this clone turned up a few times. The rearrangement joins TRBV29-1 to TRBJ1-1, with D tentatively TRBD1 (6 bases). This CDR3 region has 13 residues. V lost 7 bases to trimming and J lost 5 bases, with 17 bases between them. CDR1 SQVTM and CDR2 ANQGSEA come from the germline V gene. For the CDR3, the DNA is TGCAGCGGACATACAGGGAGTAGGACTGAAGCTTTCTTT. Its protein is CSGHTGSRTEAFF.

About this clone: The junction does not match germline at one end; this may be a read error. The chain couples TRBV7-9 to TRBJ2-5, with 7 bases that match TRBD2. The germline CDR1 and CDR2 sequences are SEHNR and FQNEAQ (reference sequence). The CDR3 loop spans 19 amino acids. The CDR3 DNA reads as TGTTCCAGCAGCCCCCTGGGAGGGGCCCTAGTTACGATTCGAGAGACCCAGTACTTC. Protein product: CSSSPLGGALVTIRETQYF.

The chain's CDR3 is CASSQDRGSKQYF. In nucleotides, the CDR3 is TGCGCCAGCAGCCAAGATCGAGGCAGTAAGCAGTACTTC. This chain uses TRBV4-3 with TRBJ2-7; D call uncertain. Trimming stripped 0 bases from V and 8 bases from J, with 11 bases between. The CDR3 spans 13 residues. CDR1 is LGHNA and CDR2 is YSLEER in the germline V gene.

The rearrangement uses TRBV28 and TRBJ2-4; perhaps TRBD1 as D (6 bases). The germline gives CDR1 MDHEN, CDR2 SYDVKM. Trimming cost V 5 bases and J 3 bases, with 11 bases left between them. This CDR3 comprises 14 residues. CDR3 sequence reads: CASSKGVFKNIQYF. The CDR3 bases are TGTGCCAGCAGTAAGGGGGTATTCAAAAACATTCAGTACTTC.

The rearrangement joins TRBV18 to TRBJ1-5, with 9 nucleotides matching TRBD1. J was trimmed by 6 bases and V by 5 bases; bases with no gene match: 8. The germline V gene encodes CDR1 KGHSH and CDR2 LQKENI. This CDR3 has 15 amino acids. The CDR3 region is CASSSTGTGIQPQHF. Written as DNA, the CDR3 is TGTGCCAGCTCATCTACCGGGACAGGGATTCAGCCCCAGCATTTT.

The V and J genes are TRBV27 and TRBJ1-5; no firm D call. Germline V gives CDR1 MNHEY, CDR2 SMNVEV (reference sequence). Trimming cost V 4 bases and J 4 bases, with 17 bases left between them. This CDR3 comprises 16 residues. CDR3 protein: CASSSMAAPANQPQHF. The DNA of the CDR3 is TGTGCCAGCAGTTCCATGGCGGCCCCGGCGAATCAGCCCCAGCATTTT.

The chain is built from TRBV2 and TRBJ1-2, with D perhaps TRBD1 (5 bases). Germline V lookup: CDR1 SNHLY, CDR2 FYNNEI. Trimming stripped 3 bases from V and 0 bases from J, with 11 bases between. The CDR3 length is 15 residues. The CDR3 coding sequence is TGTGCCAGCAGTGAGGAGACAGCTACTAACTATGGCTACACCTTC. The encoded protein is CASSEETATNYGYTF.

The J gene is TRBJ2-7, the V gene TRBV18; 7 bases are a match to TRBD1. The CDR3 loop spans 15 amino acids. V lost 1 base and J lost 4; bases outside the gene matches: 7. CDR1 and CDR2 from the germline V gene are KGHSH and LQKENI. CDR3 loop: CASSPRERGPYEQYF. The CDR3 nucleotides are TGTGCCAGCTCACCACGTGAGAGGGGGCCTTACGAGCAGTACTTC.

V gene TRBV7-9 combines with J gene TRBJ1-5, with TRBD1 as a possible D gene (6 bases). Between the trimmed V and J ends, which lost 5 bases and 7 bases, there was a span of 18 bases. The CDR3 spans 15 residues. Germline CDR1 is SEHNR and CDR2 is FQNEAQ (reference sequence). The CDR3: CASSLGGGVSQPQHF. CDR3 in DNA: TGTGCCAGCAGCCTTGGGGGGGGCGTCAGCCAGCCCCAGCATTTT.

Only a few counts were recorded for this clone. The chain uses TRBV7-9 and TRBJ2-2; D may be TRBD1 (6 bases). Trimming left V 4 bases short and J 4 bases short, with 16 bases between. In germline, CDR1 is SEHNR, CDR2 FQNEAQ (reference sequence). The CDR3 is 16 amino acids. CDR3 region: CASSSGRDIRTGELFF. CDR3 DNA: TGTGCCAGCAGCTCAGGAAGGGACATTCGCACCGGGGAGCTGTTTTTT.

The gene calls are TRBV4-1 and TRBJ1-1; TRBD1 agrees at 8 bases. With 3 bases clipped from V and 4 bases from J, the junction kept 7 bases outside the gene matches. Germline V CDR1 and CDR2: MGHRA, YSYEKL. CDR3 length: 15 residues. The CDR3 is CASSQKPGGITEAFF. The CDR3 DNA sequence: TGCGCCAGCAGCCAGAAGCCAGGGGGCATCACTGAAGCTTTCTTT.

The chain carries TRBV6-1 and TRBJ1-4, with 10 bases matching TRBD1. The CDR3 extends over 13 amino acids. CDR1 and CDR2 (germline): MNHNS, SASEGT. V dropped 8 bases and J dropped 11; count of bases not matched to a gene: 8. CDR3 sequence (DNA): TGTGCCAGCGGGGGACAGGGGTGGGGGAAACTGTTTTTT. It yields the protein CASGGQGWGKLFF.

The chain links TRBV30 to TRBJ1-1, with 7 bases fitting TRBD1. This CDR3 is built from 12 residues. The germline CDR1 and CDR2 sequences are GTSNPN and SVGIG (reference sequence). Trimming cost V 0 bases and J 6 bases; bases outside gene matches: 1. CDR3 DNA: TGTGCCTGGAGTGTAGGGACAGCTGAAGCTTTCTTT. It yields the protein CAWSVGTAEAFF.

The V and J genes are TRBV6-1 and TRBJ2-7; tentative D call: TRBD2 (5 bases). This CDR3 contains 14 residues. Between the trimmed V and J ends, which lost 8 bases and 1 base, there was a span of 15 bases. Germline CDR1 MNHNS, CDR2 SASEGT. The CDR3 here is CASVRTVSSYEQYF. In DNA form, the CDR3 reads TGTGCCAGCGTGAGGACTGTCTCTTCCTACGAGCAGTACTTC.

About this clone itself: Sequence at one end of the junction differs from germline and may be a read error. The rearrangement uses TRBV4-3 and TRBJ1-2, with TRBD1 as a possible D gene (6 bases). This CDR3 region has 17 residues. The germline gives CDR1 LGHNA, CDR2 YSLEER. The CDR3 sequence is CASSQGQPRGASYGYPF. CDR3 DNA sequence: TGCGCCAGCAGCCAAGGTCAGCCCAGGGGCGCTAGCTATGGCTACCCCTTC.

The CDR3 nucleotides read TGCGCCAGCAGTGCAATACAGGGCGATAATGAAAAACTGTTTTTT. Its translation is CASSAIQGDNEKLFF. V gene TRBV10-2 combines with J gene TRBJ1-4, with D maybe TRBD1 (6 bases). Germline V gives CDR1 WSHSY, CDR2 SAAADI. Trimming removed 4 bases from V and 4 bases from J, with 13 bases in between. The CDR3 loop spans 15 amino acids.

The V call is TRBV27, the J call TRBJ2-7; a possible D gene is TRBD2 (5 bases). The CDR3 length is 15 residues. Deletions cut 1 base from V and 3 bases from J, with 13 bases between. The germline gives CDR1 MNHEY, CDR2 SMNVEV (reference sequence). The CDR3 DNA sequence: TGTGCCAGCAGTTTATTCGCGGGCCGACTCTACGAGCAGTACTTC. This encodes CASSLFAGRLYEQYF.

The V call is TRBV2, the J call TRBJ2-7, with 9 nucleotides matching TRBD1. V gave up 10 bases and J gave up 3 bases; unmatched junction bases: 10. Germline values: CDR1 SNHLY, CDR2 FYNNEI. This CDR3 has 14 residues. CDR3 coding DNA: TGTGCCACCCAGCGGGGACAGGGTCACTACGAGCAGTACTTC. Translation: CATQRGQGHYEQYF.

This clone was observed once. The chain carries TRBV7-8 and TRBJ2-3; 10 nucleotides agree with TRBD1. The CDR3 totals 15 residues. The V and J ends lost 5 bases and 2 bases, in that order; junction bases with no gene match: 4. Germline V gene sequence: CDR1 SGHVS, CDR2 FQNEAQ. CDR3 in DNA: TGTGCCAGCAGCAAGGGACAGGGGCACACAGATACGCAGTATTTT. Amino acid sequence: CASSKGQGHTDTQYF. The whole variable domain, remainder taken from reference TRBV7-8 and TRBJ2-3, is GAGVSQSPRYKVAKRGQDVALRCDPISGHVSLFWYQQALGQGPEFLTYFQNEAQLDKSGLPSDRFFAERPEGSVSTLKIQRTQQEDSAVYLCASSKGQGHTDTQYFGPGTRLTVL.

The CDR3, as DNA: TGTGCCAGCAGTGAGACAGGGGGCTATGGCTACACCTTC. Translation: CASSETGGYGYTF. This rearrangement joins TRBV25-1 to TRBJ1-2; 9 nucleotides match TRBD1. Germline CDR1 reads MGHDK; CDR2 reads SYGVNS. The CDR3 totals 13 residues. Trimming took 3 bases from V and 4 from J; bases not matched to a gene: 0.

This chain joins TRBV27 and TRBJ1-2; the match to TRBD1 covers 9 bases. The V gene's germline CDR1 is MNHEY and CDR2 SMNVEV (reference sequence). Trimming removed 4 bases from V and 6 bases from J; junction bases left unmatched: 3. The CDR3 extends over 13 amino acids. In DNA, the CDR3 is TGTGCCAGCAGTTCACAGGGGGCAGATGGCTACACCTTC. Translation: CASSSQGADGYTF.

The chain has TRBV9 and TRBJ2-1; 8 nucleotides align to TRBD2. CDR3 length: 15 residues. The V segment lost 4 bases and the J segment 7 bases; nucleotides outside the gene matches: 10. From germline, CDR1 is SGDLS and CDR2 YYNGEE. For the CDR3, the DNA is TGTGCCAGCAGCCCCGGGACTAGTATGAGGAATGAGCAGTTCTTC. Translating it yields CASSPGTSMRNEQFF.

The rearrangement uses TRBV6-5 and TRBJ2-5, with 8 bases that match TRBD1. The CDR3 is made up of 15 amino acids. Germline V gene lookup returns CDR1 MNHEY and CDR2 SVGAGI. The trim removed 5 bases at V and 5 bases at J, leaving 10 bases unmatched. The CDR3 DNA is TGTGCCAGCAGTCATCTGACAGGGGAAGTCGAGACCCAGTACTTC. Amino acid sequence: CASSHLTGEVETQYF.

This rearrangement joins TRBV10-1 to TRBJ2-5; 7 bases are shared with TRBD1. This CDR3 has 13 amino acids. Germline assignment: CDR1 WNHNN and CDR2 SYGVQD (reference sequence). V gave up 7 bases and J gave up 4 bases; unmatched junction bases: 6. The DNA for the CDR3 is TGCGCCAGCAACGACAGGGTTGGAGAGACCCAGTACTTC. Its protein product is CASNDRVGETQYF.